This is a list of T cell receptor beta chains from one sample in a study of sequential checkpoint blockade in melanoma. Data came from immunoSEQ multiplex PCR; TCRdb stores just in-frame clones and leaves some out. The sample carries roughly 5,400 clones, under 30% recorded once. The starting material was tumor tissue (inferred from file names), obtained from a patient given nivolumab and ipilimumab in sequence. These receptors all come from a human donor with melanoma. The CDR3 runs from the conserved cysteine through the conserved F or W. The D gene is left open where the match is weak. Some rows mark clone size as missing; the rest say once, few, many or name a class of expanded clone.

size	V	J	D	CDR3	DNA
.	TRBV19	TRBJ2-2	TRBD2	CASTRRGRAFTGELFF	TGTGCCAGTACCCGTCGCGGGAGGGCATTTACCGGGGAGCTGTTTTTT
.	TRBV12-5	TRBJ2-1	TRBD1	CASTTGQEDNEQFF	TGTGCCAGCACCACGGGACAGGAGGACAATGAGCAGTTCTTC
.	TRBV19	TRBJ2-3	TRBD1	CASSSGGFPDTQYF	TGTGCCAGTAGTTCAGGGGGTTTCCCAGATACGCAGTATTTT
few	TRBV6-1	TRBJ2-5	.	CASSEGWGIQETQYF	TGTGCCAGCAGTGAAGGTTGGGGGATACAAGAGACCCAGTACTTC
many	TRBV6-8	TRBJ1-6	.	CASSGPAGETYNSPLHF	TGTGCCAGCAGTGGACCGGCTGGAGAAACCTATAATTCACCCCTCCACTTT
medium-sized	TRBV11-3	TRBJ2-2	.	CASSSRGSLNTGELFF	TGTGCCAGCAGCTCCCGGGGTAGCCTTAACACCGGGGAGCTGTTTTTT
.	TRBV6-8	TRBJ2-1	TRBD2	CASSTPGGNEQFF	TGTGCCAGCAGCACCCCGGGGGGCAATGAGCAGTTCTTC
few	TRBV6-8	TRBJ1-2	.	CASRDSANYGYTF	TGTGCCAGCAGGGACAGCGCTAACTATGGCTACACCTTC
.	TRBV9	TRBJ2-7	.	CASSPERTTEQYF	TGTGCCAGCAGCCCTGAGCGGACTACCGAGCAGTACTTC
.	TRBV19	TRBJ2-2	TRBD1	CASSMSRTGAGELFF	TGTGCCAGTAGTATGTCGCGGACAGGGGCCGGGGAGCTGTTTTTT
few	TRBV5-1	TRBJ2-2	TRBD2	CASTSRGGRNTGELFF	TGCGCCAGCACTTCGCGGGGGGGCAGGAACACCGGGGAGCTGTTTTTT
many	TRBV7-6	TRBJ2-3	.	CASRKGQGSTDTQYF	TGTGCCAGCAGAAAGGGACAAGGAAGCACAGATACGCAGTATTTT